Many counts were recorded for the clone carrying this T cell receptor beta chain. Germline V lookup: CDR1 LNHNV, CDR2 YYDKDF (reference sequence). With 5 bases removed from V and 4 bases from J, the gap between germline ends came to 9 bases. This CDR3 is 14 amino acids long. This record comes from a study of neurological immune-mediated disorders. 5'RACE employing 10-nucleotide random UMIs yielded the cDNA. TCRdb ran MiXCR on the 5' RACE reads and lists one entry per CDR3 protein. The table records fewer than 90,000 distinct CDR3 sequences, around 5.2% of them present only once. Source material: PBMCs. This receptor was identified in a man aged 18 to 29 with multiple sclerosis. The chain couples TRBV15 to TRBJ2-6; D ambiguous. The CDR3 DNA sequence: TGTGCCACCAGCTTCCCTGCAGGGGCCAACGTCCTGACTTTC. Its protein product is CATSFPAGANVLTF.